The subject of this entry is one T cell receptor beta chain. This sample is drawn from a study of blood T cell repertoires in COVID-19. As for the study in general: Acute and convalescent COVID-19 samples came from the United States, Italy and Spain. The cDNA or gDNA used as material had been derived from T cells, B-cell-depleted T cells, or PBMCs.

Germline loops: CDR1 ENHRY, CDR2 SYGVKD. The CDR3 loop spans 13 amino acids. With 11 bases removed from V and 4 bases from J, the gap between germline ends came to 14 bases. Original methodology: Reference gene primer amplification gave nucleated cell count estimates. TCRdb's copy holds only in-frame clones and misses some; the assay was immunoSEQ multiplex PCR. The V and J calls and clone size are taken from that table; D and trimming were inferred from the DNA. The data hold 65,000 or so clones, with around 75% observed a single time. J is TRBJ2-2 and V is TRBV10-3; TRBD1 is a possible D gene (7 bases). Sequenced material: peripheral blood. The sequence came from a human donor in a cohort sampled during active COVID-19. CDR3 sequence reads: CASQGRGTGELFF. The CDR3 DNA is TGTGCCTCACAGGGGCGGGGCACCGGGGAGCTGTTTTTT.